The sequence of this TCR beta chain was determined in a study of technical replicates of blood from several donors. Libraries were prepared by immunoSEQ multiplex PCR; TCRdb keeps only in-frame clonotypes and omits some of them. Found here are about 86,000 clones, over 95% of them singletons; the top ten hold 0.3% to 0.4%. This clonotype originated in a human donor in good health. Sequenced input: T cells isolated from PBMCs.

The CDR3 DNA follows: TGTGCCAGCAGCTTCCTTCCTAGCGGGACAGGCTACAATGAGCAGTTCTTC. Protein sequence: CASSFLPSGTGYNEQFF. This chain uses TRBV11-2 with TRBJ2-1, with a possible D match to TRBD2 (9 bases). The V gene lost 3 bases and the J gene lost 3 bases, with 18 bases spanning the gap. The CDR3 has 17 residues. Germline V gene sequence: CDR1 SGHAT, CDR2 FQNNGV.